These 20 T cell receptor beta chains share one sample of origin, sequenced in a study of T cells in Graves' hyperthyroidism and ophthalmopathy. It was RNA transcripts that yielded the amplified TCR beta CDR3 regions. TCR CDR3 underwent first-round RT-PCR with the HTBI primer set. Using its own MiXCR run on the multiplex PCR reads, TCRdb lists one record per CDR3 protein. The table includes fewer than 650,000 distinct CDR3 sequences, over 12% detected once. The sequencing sample was made of blood. Receptor source: a woman aged 40 to 55 with Graves' ophthalmopathy.

This clonotype was detected once. This chain uses TRBV12-3 or TRBV12-4 with TRBJ2-5; D is ambiguous. Deletions cut 7 bases from V and 5 bases from J, with 11 bases between. The CDR3 is made up of 12 amino acids. CDR3 sequence: CASKRLGETQYF. CDR3 sequence (DNA): TGTGCCAGCAAAAGGCTAGGGGAGACCCAGTACTTC.

This clonotype was observed a few times. The V call is TRBV30, the J call TRBJ1-1; no definite D call. Germline CDR1 GTSNPN, CDR2 SVGIG (reference sequence). This CDR3 has 13 amino acids. V was pared by 2 bases and J by 5 bases, with 12 bases between. This CDR3 reads CAWSLKRGTEAFF. DNA for the CDR3: TGTGCCTGGAGTCTAAAGAGAGGGACTGAAGCTTTCTTT.

This clonotype was counted many times. The V gene is TRBV6-5, the J gene TRBJ2-2, with 8 nucleotides matching TRBD1. Trimming removed 2 bases from V and 8 bases from J; junction bases left unmatched: 4. The CDR3 is 14 residues long. Germline lookup yields CDR1 MNHEY and CDR2 SVGAGI. The CDR3 spells CASSYRQGKGELFF. The CDR3, as DNA: TGTGCCAGCAGTTACCGACAGGGGAAGGGGGAGCTGTTTTTT.

This clonotype was observed at least ten times. The rearrangement uses TRBV6-1 and TRBJ1-1, with D possibly matching TRBD1 (5 bases). V was clipped by 11 bases and J by 4 bases, with 14 bases between them. CDR1 and CDR2 (germline): MNHNS, SASEGT. The CDR3 sequence is 12 residues long. The chain's CDR3 is CAGKGDGTEAFF. CDR3 DNA sequence: TGTGCCGGGAAAGGGGATGGCACTGAAGCTTTCTTT.

V and J are TRBV4-1 and TRBJ1-5; D call uncertain. From germline, CDR1 is MGHRA and CDR2 YSYEKL. CDR3 length: 18 residues. The V end lost 0 bases, the J end lost 1 base, and 16 bases lay between the germline ends. The CDR3 loop is CASSQDVQKWSSNQPQHF. In DNA, the CDR3 is TGCGCCAGCAGCCAAGATGTTCAGAAATGGTCAAGCAATCAGCCCCAGCATTTT.

The chain has TRBV27 and TRBJ1-1; tentative D call: TRBD1 (5 bases). Germline V gene sequence: CDR1 MNHEY, CDR2 SMNVEV (reference sequence). The CDR3 contains 13 residues. V was pared by 5 bases and J by 6 bases, with 13 bases between. The CDR3 coding sequence is TGTGCCAGCAGTCTCGGGGCTATGGCTGAAGCTTTCTTT. Translation: CASSLGAMAEAFF.

This clonotype was recorded many times. The gene calls are TRBV12-3 or TRBV12-4 and TRBJ2-5; 13 positions agree with TRBD2. The CDR3 loop spans 16 amino acids. The junction had 10 bases not matched to a gene; V was cut back by 7 bases and J by 5 bases. CDR3 amino acids: CASKGWTSGSLETQYF. The CDR3 nucleotides are TGTGCCAGCAAAGGGTGGACTAGCGGGAGCTTGGAGACCCAGTACTTC.

This clonotype appeared many times. The chain combines TRBV4-2 with TRBJ2-5; D is perhaps TRBD1 or TRBD2 (5 bases each). Germline CDR1 reads LGHNA; CDR2 reads YNFKEQ. With 1 base removed from V and 5 bases from J, the gap between germline ends came to 17 bases. The CDR3 has 16 residues. CDR3 residues: CASSQGGTRGLETQYF. CDR3 coding DNA: TGTGCCAGCAGCCAAGGTGGGACGCGAGGCTTGGAGACCCAGTACTTC.

There are many counts of this clonotype. The chain recombines TRBV12-3 or TRBV12-4 with TRBJ1-6; 7 bases map to TRBD1. The J segment lost 7 bases and the V segment lost 0 bases, leaving 3 bases of the junction unmatched. The CDR3 has 15 residues. The CDR3 bases are TGTGCCAGCAGTTTAGCAGGGGGCGCAAATTCACCCCTCCACTTT. Its protein is CASSLAGGANSPLHF.

This clonotype was counted ten times or more. The rearrangement links TRBV19 to TRBJ2-2; 8 bases are a match to TRBD1. The CDR3 contains 15 residues. From germline, CDR1 is LNHDA and CDR2 SQIVND (reference sequence). Unmatched junction bases numbered 7, after V lost 3 bases and J lost 7 bases. For the CDR3, the DNA is TGTGCCAGTAGTATGCAGGACAGGGCAAACGGGGAGCTGTTTTTT. The encoded protein is CASSMQDRANGELFF.

This clonotype was seen repeatedly, ten times or more. The rearrangement uses TRBV10-2 and TRBJ1-1; a possible D gene is TRBD1 (6 bases). Germline V lookup: CDR1 WSHSY, CDR2 SAAADI. Trimming removed 6 bases at V and 9 bases at J, with 20 bases between. The CDR3 spans 14 residues. CDR3 nucleotides: TGCGCCAGCAGCACATACGAGGACAGTCATCAAGCTTTCTTT. Its protein is CASSTYEDSHQAFF.

The sample holds a few counts of this clonotype. CDR3 in amino acids: CASGLALAGSGEQYF. The CDR3 region has the DNA TGTGCTAGTGGTTTAGCACTAGCGGGGTCCGGGGAGCAGTACTTC. V is TRBV12-5 and J is TRBJ2-7; TRBD2 matches 10 bases. The CDR3 runs 15 residues. Germline CDR1 is LGHNT and CDR2 is FRNRAP. The V segment lost 3 bases and the J segment 7 bases; nucleotides outside the gene matches: 9.

The chain links TRBV20-1 to TRBJ1-5, with 9 bases aligning to TRBD1. In germline, CDR1 is DFQATT, CDR2 SNEGSKA (reference sequence). V dropped 3 bases and J dropped 2; count of bases not matched to a gene: 11. This CDR3 region has 17 residues. DNA of the CDR3: TGCAGTGCTAGCGCCGGACAGGGGTTTATAGGCAATCAGCCCCAGCATTTT. As protein: CSASAGQGFIGNQPQHF.

This clonotype was seen at least ten times. The CDR3 here is CASRTGGGGYTF. CDR3 in DNA: TGTGCCAGCAGGACAGGGGGCGGTGGCTACACCTTC. The V and J genes are TRBV6-5 and TRBJ1-2; 10 bases agree with TRBD1. J was trimmed by 7 bases and V by 6 bases; bases with no gene match: 2. CDR3 length equals 12 residues. From germline, CDR1 is MNHEY and CDR2 SVGAGI.

This clonotype appeared a few times. The rearrangement uses TRBV28 and TRBJ2-5; 10 positions match TRBD1. This CDR3 has 17 amino acids. Germline V gene data show CDR1 as MDHEN and CDR2 as SYDVKM. Trimming cost V 3 bases and J 5 bases; bases outside gene matches: 12. DNA of the CDR3: TGTGCCAGCAGTTTGTTGAGGACAGGGGGATTGTATGAGACCCAGTACTTC. This translates into CASSLLRTGGLYETQYF.

This clonotype was seen ten or more times. The CDR3 loop is CASSLSAREQYF. Written as DNA, the CDR3 is TGTGCCAGCAGTTTATCAGCGAGGGAGCAGTACTTC. This sequence joins TRBV28 and TRBJ2-7; D unresolved. CDR1 and CDR2 (germline): MDHEN, SYDVKM. The CDR3 contains 12 residues. Trimming shortened V by 1 base and J by 7 bases, and 8 bases separated the two germline ends. Together with reference TRBV28 and TRBJ2-7, the CDR3 gives the full variable domain: DVKVTQSSRYLVKRTGEKVFLECVQDMDHENMFWYRQDPGLGLRLIYFSYDVKMKEKGDIPEGYSVSREKKERFSLILESASTNQTSMYLCASSLSAREQYFGPGTRLTVT.

This clonotype showed up just a few times. The rearrangement links TRBV4-3 to TRBJ1-6; D gene uncertain. The CDR3 contains 14 residues. V lost 0 bases, J lost 10 bases, and 10 bases lay in between. Germline CDR1 LGHNA, CDR2 YSLEER. The CDR3 coding sequence is TGCGCCAGCAGCCAAGATTTTTCGGCGTCACCCCTCCACTTT. Translating gives CASSQDFSASPLHF.

This clonotype was seen many times. The chain carries TRBV27 and TRBJ2-1; TRBD2 aligns across 9 bases. This CDR3 is built from 15 residues. Germline-derived CDR1 and CDR2 are MNHEY and SMNVEV (reference sequence). V lost 1 base to trimming and J lost 7 bases; unmatched junction nucleotides: 5. The CDR3 here is CASSLYSGSGNEQFF. The CDR3 nucleotides read TGTGCCAGCAGTTTATATAGCGGGAGTGGGAATGAGCAGTTCTTC.

About this clonotype itself: This could be a read error, since a much larger clone is one nucleotide away. V usage is TRBV5-5 and J usage is TRBJ2-2, with D possibly matching TRBD1 (6 bases). The CDR3 runs 16 residues. V shed 0 bases and J shed 4 bases, with 13 bases lying between them. Germline V gene data show CDR1 as SGHKS and CDR2 as YYEKEE (reference sequence). The CDR3 reads CASSLATGISTGELFF. CDR3 in DNA: TGTGCCAGCAGCTTGGCCACAGGGATCAGCACCGGGGAGCTGTTTTTT.

This clonotype was seen many times. The V call is TRBV5-1, the J call TRBJ2-2, with D possibly matching TRBD2 (6 bases). V was pared by 2 bases and J by 0 bases, with 8 bases between. CDR1 and CDR2 (germline): SGHRS, YFSETQ. The CDR3 consists of 15 residues. CDR3 nucleotides: TGCGCCAGCAGCTTTCGGAGGGCGAACACCGGGGAGCTGTTTTTT. It translates to CASSFRRANTGELFF.